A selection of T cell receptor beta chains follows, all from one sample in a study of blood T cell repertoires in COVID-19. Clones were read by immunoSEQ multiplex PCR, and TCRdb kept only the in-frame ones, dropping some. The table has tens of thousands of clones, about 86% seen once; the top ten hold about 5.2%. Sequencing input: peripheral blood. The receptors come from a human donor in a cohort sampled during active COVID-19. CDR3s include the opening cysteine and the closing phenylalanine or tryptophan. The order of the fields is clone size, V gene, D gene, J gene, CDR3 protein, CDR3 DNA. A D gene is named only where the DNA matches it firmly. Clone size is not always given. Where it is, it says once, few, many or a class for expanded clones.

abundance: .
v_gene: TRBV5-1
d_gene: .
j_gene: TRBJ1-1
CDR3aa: CASSVGGLGTEAFF
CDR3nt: TGCGCCAGCAGCGTAGGGGGTTTAGGCACTGAAGCTTTCTTT

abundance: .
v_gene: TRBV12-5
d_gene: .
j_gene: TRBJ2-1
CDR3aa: CASGLGPDSTAIGKGEQFF
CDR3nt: TGTGCTAGTGGTTTGGGGCCGGACAGTACCGCAATTGGCAAGGGTGAGCAGTTCTTC

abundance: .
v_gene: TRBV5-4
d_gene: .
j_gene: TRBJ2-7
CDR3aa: CASSPTGLNTYEQYF
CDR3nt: TGTGCCAGCAGCCCCACAGGGCTTAATACCTACGAGCAGTACTTC

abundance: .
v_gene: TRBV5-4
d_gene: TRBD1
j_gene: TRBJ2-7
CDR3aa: CASSAPGTGTYEQYF
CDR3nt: TGTGCCAGCAGCGCGCCCGGGACAGGGACCTACGAGCAGTACTTC

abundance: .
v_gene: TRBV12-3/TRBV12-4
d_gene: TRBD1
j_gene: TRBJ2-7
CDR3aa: CASSPTGLYEQYF
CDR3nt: TGTGCCAGCAGCCCGACAGGGCTCTACGAGCAGTACTTC

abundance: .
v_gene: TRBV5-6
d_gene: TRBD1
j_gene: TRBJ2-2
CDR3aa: CASSLGGFGTGELFF
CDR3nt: TGTGCCAGCAGCTTAGGGGGCTTTGGGACCGGGGAGCTGTTTTTT

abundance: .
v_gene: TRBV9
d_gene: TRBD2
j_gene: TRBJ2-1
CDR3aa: CASSVVGGSLYNEQFF
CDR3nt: TGTGCCAGCAGCGTAGTCGGGGGGAGTCTGTACAATGAGCAGTTCTTC

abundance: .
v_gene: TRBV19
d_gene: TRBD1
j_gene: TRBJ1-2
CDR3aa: CASSRTGASTYGYTF
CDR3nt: TGTGCCAGTAGTAGGACAGGGGCATCTACTTATGGCTACACCTTC

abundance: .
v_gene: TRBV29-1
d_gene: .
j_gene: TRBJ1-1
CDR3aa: CSVGAGNTEAFF
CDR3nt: TGCAGCGTTGGGGCAGGAAACACTGAAGCTTTCTTT

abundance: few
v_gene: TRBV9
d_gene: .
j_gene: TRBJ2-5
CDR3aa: CASSVFQGNQETQYF
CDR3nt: TGTGCCAGCAGCGTATTTCAGGGGAACCAAGAGACCCAGTACTTC

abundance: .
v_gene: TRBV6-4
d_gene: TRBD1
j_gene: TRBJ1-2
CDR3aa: CASNPGQGYGYTF
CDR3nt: TGTGCCAGCAACCCGGGACAGGGATATGGCTACACCTTC

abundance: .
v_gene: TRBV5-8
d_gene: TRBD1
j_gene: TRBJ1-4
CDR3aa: CASSLEQGGGEKLFF
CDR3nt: TGTGCCAGCAGCTTGGAACAGGGGGGAGGCGAAAAACTGTTTTTT

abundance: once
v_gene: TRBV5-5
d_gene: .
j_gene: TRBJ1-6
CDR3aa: CASSRDTLSNSPLHF
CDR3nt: TGTGCCAGCAGCCGGGATACCCTATCCAATTCACCCCTCCACTTT

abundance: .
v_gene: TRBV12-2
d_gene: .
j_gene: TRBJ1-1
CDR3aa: CASRLKAAGWDTEAFF
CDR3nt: TGTGCAAGTCGCTTAAAAGCTGCAGGGTGGGACACTGAAGCTTTCTTT

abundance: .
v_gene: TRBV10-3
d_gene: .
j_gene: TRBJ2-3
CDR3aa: CAISEASPDTQYF
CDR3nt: TGTGCCATCAGTGAGGCTAGTCCAGATACGCAGTATTTT

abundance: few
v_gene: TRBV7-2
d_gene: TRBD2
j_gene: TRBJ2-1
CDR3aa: CASSLSGLGYNEQFF
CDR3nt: TGTGCCAGCAGCTTATCGGGACTAGGCTACAATGAGCAGTTCTTC